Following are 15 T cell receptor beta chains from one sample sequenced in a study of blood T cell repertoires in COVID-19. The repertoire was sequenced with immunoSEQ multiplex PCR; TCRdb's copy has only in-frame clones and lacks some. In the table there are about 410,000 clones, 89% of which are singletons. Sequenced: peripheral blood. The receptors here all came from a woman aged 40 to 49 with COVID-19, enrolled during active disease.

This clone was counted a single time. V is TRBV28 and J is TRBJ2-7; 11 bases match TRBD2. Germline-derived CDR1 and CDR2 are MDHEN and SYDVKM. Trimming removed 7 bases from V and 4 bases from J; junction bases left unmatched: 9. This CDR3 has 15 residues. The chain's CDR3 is CASTPEASGRYEQYF. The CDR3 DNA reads TGTGCCAGCACTCCTGAGGCTAGCGGGAGGTACGAGCAGTACTTC.

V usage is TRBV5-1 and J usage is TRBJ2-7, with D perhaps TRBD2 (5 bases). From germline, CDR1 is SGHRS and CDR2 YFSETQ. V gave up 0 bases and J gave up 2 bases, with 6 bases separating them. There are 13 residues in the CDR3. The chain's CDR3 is CASSLDGTYEQYF. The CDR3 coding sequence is TGCGCCAGCAGCTTGGACGGGACCTACGAGCAGTACTTC.

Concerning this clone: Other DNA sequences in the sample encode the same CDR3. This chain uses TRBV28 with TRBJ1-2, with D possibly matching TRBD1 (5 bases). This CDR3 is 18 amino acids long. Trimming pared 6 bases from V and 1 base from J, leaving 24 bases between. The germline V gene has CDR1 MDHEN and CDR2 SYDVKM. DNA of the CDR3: TGTGCCAGCAGCTACGGGGGGAGAGGGCCCACCTTTAACTATGGCTACACCTTC. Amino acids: CASSYGGRGPTFNYGYTF.

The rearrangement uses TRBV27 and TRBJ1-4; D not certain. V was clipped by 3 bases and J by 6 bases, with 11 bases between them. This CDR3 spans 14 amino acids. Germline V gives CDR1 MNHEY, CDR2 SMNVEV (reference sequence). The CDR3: CASSFVGLDEKLFF. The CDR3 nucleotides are TGTGCCAGCAGTTTCGTCGGGTTGGATGAAAAACTGTTTTTT.

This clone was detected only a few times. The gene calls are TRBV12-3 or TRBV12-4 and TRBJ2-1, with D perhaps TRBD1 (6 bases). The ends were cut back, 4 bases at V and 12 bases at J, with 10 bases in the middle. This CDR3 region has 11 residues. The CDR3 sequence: CASSSLGGQFF. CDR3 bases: TGTGCCAGCAGTTCGCTAGGGGGGCAGTTCTTC.

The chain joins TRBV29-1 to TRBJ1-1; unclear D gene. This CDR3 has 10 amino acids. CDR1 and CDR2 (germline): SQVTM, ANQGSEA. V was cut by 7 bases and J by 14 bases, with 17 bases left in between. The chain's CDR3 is CSDGSAEEFF. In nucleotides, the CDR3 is TGCAGCGATGGGAGTGCAGAGGAGTTCTTT.

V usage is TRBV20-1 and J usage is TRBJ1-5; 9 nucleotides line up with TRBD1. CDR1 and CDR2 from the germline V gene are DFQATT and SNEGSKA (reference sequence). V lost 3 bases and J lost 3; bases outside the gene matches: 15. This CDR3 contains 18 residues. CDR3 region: CSASEPRPRQGVNQPQHF. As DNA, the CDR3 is TGCAGTGCTAGTGAGCCGAGACCGCGACAGGGGGTCAATCAGCCCCAGCATTTT.

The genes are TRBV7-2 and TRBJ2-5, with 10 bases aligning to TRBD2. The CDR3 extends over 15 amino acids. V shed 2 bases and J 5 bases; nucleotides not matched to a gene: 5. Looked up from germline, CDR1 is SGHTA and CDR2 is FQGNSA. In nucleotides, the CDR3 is TGTGCCAGCAGCTTACTAGCGGGAGATGTGGAGACCCAGTACTTC. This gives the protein CASSLLAGDVETQYF.

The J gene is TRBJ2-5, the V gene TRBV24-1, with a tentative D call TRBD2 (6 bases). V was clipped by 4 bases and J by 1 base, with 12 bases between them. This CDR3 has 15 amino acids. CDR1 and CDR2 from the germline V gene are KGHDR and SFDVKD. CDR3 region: CATSDSGDFQETQYF. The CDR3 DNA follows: TGTGCCACCAGTGACTCGGGAGATTTCCAAGAGACCCAGTACTTC.

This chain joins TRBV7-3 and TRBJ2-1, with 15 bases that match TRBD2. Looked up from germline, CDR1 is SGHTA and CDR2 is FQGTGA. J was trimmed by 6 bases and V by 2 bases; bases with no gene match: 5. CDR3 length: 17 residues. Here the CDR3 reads CASSLGLAGGFRNEQFF. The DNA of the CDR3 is TGTGCCAGCAGCTTAGGACTAGCGGGAGGGTTTCGCAATGAGCAGTTCTTC.

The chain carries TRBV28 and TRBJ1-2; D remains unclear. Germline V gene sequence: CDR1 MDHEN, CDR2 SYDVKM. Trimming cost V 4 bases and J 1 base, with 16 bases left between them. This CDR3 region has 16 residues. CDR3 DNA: TGTGCCAGCAGTTCCAAGTCTCAACCGCGTAACTATGGCTACACCTTC. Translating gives CASSSKSQPRNYGYTF.

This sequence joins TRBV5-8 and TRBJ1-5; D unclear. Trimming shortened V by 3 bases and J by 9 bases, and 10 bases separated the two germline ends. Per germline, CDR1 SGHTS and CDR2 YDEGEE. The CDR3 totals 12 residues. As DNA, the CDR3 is TGTGCCAGCAGCTCACTCCCCGGGCCCCAGCATTTT. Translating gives CASSSLPGPQHF.

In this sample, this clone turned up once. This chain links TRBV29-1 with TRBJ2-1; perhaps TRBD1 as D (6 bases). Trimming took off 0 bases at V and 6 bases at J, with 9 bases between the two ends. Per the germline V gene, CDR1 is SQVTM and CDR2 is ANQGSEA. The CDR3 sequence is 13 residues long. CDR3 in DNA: TGCAGCGTTGAAGAGGACAGAGGCAATGAGCAGTTCTTC. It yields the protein CSVEEDRGNEQFF.

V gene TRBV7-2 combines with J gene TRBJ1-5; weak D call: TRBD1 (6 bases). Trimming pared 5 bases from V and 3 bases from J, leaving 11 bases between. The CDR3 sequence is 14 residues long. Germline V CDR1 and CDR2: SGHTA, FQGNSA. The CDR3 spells CASSAGGHNQPQHF. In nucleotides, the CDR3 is TGTGCCAGCAGCGCGGGGGGCCACAATCAGCCCCAGCATTTT. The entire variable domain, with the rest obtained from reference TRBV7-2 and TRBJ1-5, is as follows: GAGVSQSPSNKVTEKGKDVELRCDPISGHTALYWYRQSLGQGLEFLIYFQGNSAPDKSGLPSDRFSAERTGGSVSTLTIQRTQQEDSAVYLCASSAGGHNQPQHFGDGTRLSIL.

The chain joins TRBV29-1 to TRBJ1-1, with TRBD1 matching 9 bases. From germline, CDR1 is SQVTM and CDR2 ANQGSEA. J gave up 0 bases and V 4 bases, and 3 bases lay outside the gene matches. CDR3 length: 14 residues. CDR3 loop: CSVGYRGLNTEAFF. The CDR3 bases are TGCAGCGTTGGGTACAGGGGGCTGAACACTGAAGCTTTCTTT.